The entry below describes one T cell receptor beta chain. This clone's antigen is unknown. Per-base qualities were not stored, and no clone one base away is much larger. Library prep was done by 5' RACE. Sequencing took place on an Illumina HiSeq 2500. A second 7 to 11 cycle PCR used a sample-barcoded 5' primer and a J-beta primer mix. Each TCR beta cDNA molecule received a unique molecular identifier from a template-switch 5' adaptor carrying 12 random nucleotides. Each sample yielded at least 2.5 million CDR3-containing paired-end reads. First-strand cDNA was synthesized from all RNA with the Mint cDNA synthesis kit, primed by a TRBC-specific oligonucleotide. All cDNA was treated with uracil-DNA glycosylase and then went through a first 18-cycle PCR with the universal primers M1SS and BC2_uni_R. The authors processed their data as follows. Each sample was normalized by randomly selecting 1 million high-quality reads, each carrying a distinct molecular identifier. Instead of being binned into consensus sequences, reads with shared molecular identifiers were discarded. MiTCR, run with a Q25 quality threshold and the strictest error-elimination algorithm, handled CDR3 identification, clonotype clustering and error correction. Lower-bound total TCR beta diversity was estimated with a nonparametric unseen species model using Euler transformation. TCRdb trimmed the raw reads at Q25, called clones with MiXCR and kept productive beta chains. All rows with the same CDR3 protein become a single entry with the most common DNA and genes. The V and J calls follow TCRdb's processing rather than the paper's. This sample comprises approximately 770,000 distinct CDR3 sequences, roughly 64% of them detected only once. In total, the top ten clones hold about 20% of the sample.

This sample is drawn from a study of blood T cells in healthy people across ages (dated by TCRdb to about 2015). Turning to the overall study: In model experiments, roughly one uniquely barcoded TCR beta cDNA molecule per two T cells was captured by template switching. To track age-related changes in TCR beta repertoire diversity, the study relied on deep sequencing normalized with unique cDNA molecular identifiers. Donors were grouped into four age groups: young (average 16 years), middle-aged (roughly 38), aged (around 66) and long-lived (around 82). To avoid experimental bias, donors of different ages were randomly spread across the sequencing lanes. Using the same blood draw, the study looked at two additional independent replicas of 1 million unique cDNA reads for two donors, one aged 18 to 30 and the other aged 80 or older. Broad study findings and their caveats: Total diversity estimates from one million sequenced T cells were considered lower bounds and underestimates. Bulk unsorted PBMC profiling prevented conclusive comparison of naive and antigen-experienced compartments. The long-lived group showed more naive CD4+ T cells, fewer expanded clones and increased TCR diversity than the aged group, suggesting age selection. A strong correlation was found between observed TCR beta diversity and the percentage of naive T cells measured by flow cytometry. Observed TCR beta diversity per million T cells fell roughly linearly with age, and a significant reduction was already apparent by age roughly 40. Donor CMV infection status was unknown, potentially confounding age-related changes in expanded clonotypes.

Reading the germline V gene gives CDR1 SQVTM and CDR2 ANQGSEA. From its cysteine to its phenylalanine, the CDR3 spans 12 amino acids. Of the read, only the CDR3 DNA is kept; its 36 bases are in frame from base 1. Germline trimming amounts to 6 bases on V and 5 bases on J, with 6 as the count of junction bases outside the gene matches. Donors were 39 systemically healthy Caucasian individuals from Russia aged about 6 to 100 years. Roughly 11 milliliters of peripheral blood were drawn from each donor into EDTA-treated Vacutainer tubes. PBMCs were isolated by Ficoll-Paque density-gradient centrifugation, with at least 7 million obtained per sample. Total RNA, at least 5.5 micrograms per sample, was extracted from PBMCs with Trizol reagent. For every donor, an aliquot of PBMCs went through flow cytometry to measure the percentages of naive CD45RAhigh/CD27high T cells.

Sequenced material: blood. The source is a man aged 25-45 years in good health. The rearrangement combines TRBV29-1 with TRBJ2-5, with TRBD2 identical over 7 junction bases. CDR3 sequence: CSVGGRGETQYF. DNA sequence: TGCAGCGTGGGGGGGAGAGGGGAGACCCAGTACTTC.